Given below is one T cell receptor (beta chain) in context. Its antigen is as yet unknown. Here immunoSEQ multiplex PCR was the method, and the copy in TCRdb shows in-frame clones only, minus some. The sample consists of some 70,000 clones, about 84% of them appearing once. This entry comes from a study of OX40 agonist ivuxolimab in advanced cancers. At the level of the study: Patients received intravenous ivuxolimab every 2 weeks at 0.01 to 10 mg/kg. People in dose escalation had one of these cancers: hepatocellular carcinoma, melanoma, renal cell or head and neck cancer.

V was pared by 1 base and J by 2 bases, with 12 bases between. Per germline, CDR1 SGHDN and CDR2 FVKESK. The CDR3 loop spans 16 amino acids. Whole-study results and caveats: Low normalized T-cell clonal expansion was additionally recorded for some nonresponders.

Sequencing was performed on CD4+ or CD8+ T cells sorted from blood, taken in a trial of the OX40 agonist ivuxolimab. This clonotype was obtained from an adult with an advanced solid tumor such as melanoma, head and neck, liver or kidney cancer. The V call is TRBV14, the J call TRBJ1-3; D not resolved. The CDR3 protein is CASSQATWFAGNTIYF. The DNA for the CDR3 is TGTGCCAGCAGCCAAGCTACCTGGTTTGCTGGAAACACCATATATTTT.